This paragraph covers one T cell receptor (beta chain) sequence. This CDR3 is built from 12 residues. The ends were cut back, 4 bases at V and 1 base at J, with 4 bases in the middle. Germline CDR1 is SGHDN and CDR2 is FVKESK. Researchers ran the PCR with 60 Vbeta and 13 Jbeta primers. Method: immunoSEQ multiplex PCR; TCRdb's copy keeps in-frame clones and lacks some. This sample contains tens of thousands of clones. This record belongs to a study of cytomegalovirus exposure and HLA in healthy donors. Whereas donors were nominally healthy upon sampling, unrecorded immune exposures were probable. The sequence came from a man in his forties in good health and CMV-seronegative. The rearrangement uses TRBV14 and TRBJ1-1; D is unresolved. The sequencing sample was made of PBMCs. The CDR3: CASSLANTEAFF. The DNA of the CDR3 is TGTGCCAGCAGCCTGGCGAACACTGAAGCTTTCTTT.